The 15 T cell receptor beta chains in this list originate from one sample, sequenced in a study of T cells in narcolepsy. Profiling relied on immunoSEQ multiplex PCR, and the TCRdb table lists in-frame clones only, not all of them. The sample includes fewer than 35,000 clones, around 86% seen only once; the top ten take 0.75% to 1%. Input material: CD45RA- memory CD4+ T cells from PBMCs. Receptors originate from a human donor with narcolepsy.

The V and J genes are TRBV5-1 and TRBJ2-7; 10 nucleotides agree with TRBD1. The CDR3 extends over 13 amino acids. From germline, CDR1 is SGHRS and CDR2 YFSETQ. V shed 0 bases and J 7 bases; nucleotides not matched to a gene: 1. CDR3 nucleotides: TGCGCCAGCAGCTTGGGGACAGGGGGTGAGCAGTACTTC. Protein sequence: CASSLGTGGEQYF. Full variable domain (rest looked up from reference TRBV5-1 and TRBJ2-7): KAGVTQTPRYLIKTRGQQVTLSCSPISGHRSVSWYQQTPGQGLQFLFEYFSETQRNKGNFPGRFSGRQFSNSRSEMNVSTLELGDSALYLCASSLGTGGEQYFGPGTRLTVT.

The chain recombines TRBV5-1 with TRBJ2-4; TRBD1 matches at 9 bases. CDR1 SGHRS and CDR2 YFSETQ come from the germline V gene. This CDR3 is built from 14 residues. Losses at the gene ends were 3 bases for V and 6 bases for J; bases not matched to a gene: 4. CDR3 in DNA: TGCGCCAGCAGCTCTCCGGGACAGGGAAACATTCAGTACTTC. Protein: CASSSPGQGNIQYF. Complete variable domain (other parts from reference TRBV5-1 and TRBJ2-4): KAGVTQTPRYLIKTRGQQVTLSCSPISGHRSVSWYQQTPGQGLQFLFEYFSETQRNKGNFPGRFSGRQFSNSRSEMNVSTLELGDSALYLCASSSPGQGNIQYFGAGTRLSVL.

The V call is TRBV5-1, the J call TRBJ2-6; D not certain. The CDR3 totals 17 residues. V lost 0 bases, J lost 2 bases, and 12 bases lay in between. Looked up from germline, CDR1 is SGHRS and CDR2 is YFSETQ. The CDR3 sequence: CASSLAAQTTGANVLTF. The CDR3 DNA reads TGCGCCAGCAGCTTGGCCGCTCAGACAACTGGGGCCAACGTCCTGACTTTC. Full variable domain (rest looked up from reference TRBV5-1 and TRBJ2-6): KAGVTQTPRYLIKTRGQQVTLSCSPISGHRSVSWYQQTPGQGLQFLFEYFSETQRNKGNFPGRFSGRQFSNSRSEMNVSTLELGDSALYLCASSLAAQTTGANVLTFGAGSRLTVL.

This clone was counted only a few times. This chain joins TRBV10-2 and TRBJ1-2, with D tentatively TRBD1 (5 bases). CDR3 length: 13 residues. Germline V lookup: CDR1 WSHSY, CDR2 SAAADI. Trimming pared 5 bases from V and 1 base from J, leaving 8 bases between. The CDR3 is CASSMDNNYGYTF. CDR3 DNA: TGCGCCAGCAGTATGGACAATAACTATGGCTACACCTTC.

The genes are TRBV5-6 and TRBJ2-5; D perhaps matches TRBD1 (5 bases). The ends were cut back, 4 bases at V and 4 bases at J, with 23 bases in the middle. Per germline, CDR1 SGHDT and CDR2 YYEEEE. The CDR3 has 17 amino acids. The DNA of the CDR3 is TGTGCCAGCAGCGAACCCCAGGGTGGACATGTCCGAGAGACCCAGTACTTC. Its protein product is CASSEPQGGHVRETQYF.

DNA for the CDR3: TGCGCCAGCAGCTTGGCGGCAGCGGGGAACCAAGAGACCCAGTACTTC. Protein product: CASSLAAAGNQETQYF. J is TRBJ2-5 and V is TRBV5-1; the match to TRBD2 covers 7 bases. The CDR3 spans 16 residues. V lost 0 bases to trimming and J lost 0 bases; unmatched junction nucleotides: 5. Germline V gene sequence: CDR1 SGHRS, CDR2 YFSETQ.

The V call is TRBV7-2, the J call TRBJ1-1, with a tentative D call TRBD1 (6 bases). Germline V lookup: CDR1 SGHTA, CDR2 FQGNSA. The CDR3 loop spans 15 amino acids. V lost 4 bases, J lost 4 bases, and 16 bases lay in between. CDR3 in amino acids: CASSWGQGLGTEAFF. The CDR3 DNA sequence: TGTGCCAGCAGCTGGGGGCAGGGGCTGGGCACTGAAGCTTTCTTT.

V is TRBV10-3 and J is TRBJ1-4, with 11 nucleotides matching TRBD1. The germline V gene encodes CDR1 ENHRY and CDR2 SYGVKD. This CDR3 region has 15 residues. Unmatched junction bases numbered 4, after V lost 3 bases and J lost 7 bases. CDR3 amino acids: CAISEGQGASEKLFF. CDR3 coding DNA: TGTGCCATCAGTGAAGGACAGGGGGCGAGTGAAAAACTGTTTTTT.

V is TRBV7-8 and J is TRBJ2-7; TRBD2 matches 8 bases. Trimming removed 0 bases from V and 2 bases from J; junction bases left unmatched: 12. The CDR3 contains 18 residues. The germline CDR1 and CDR2 sequences are SGHVS and FQNEAQ. The CDR3 region has the DNA TGTGCCAGCAGCTTAGCGCCGTTAACTAGCGGCTTACCCTACGAGCAGTACTTC. This encodes CASSLAPLTSGLPYEQYF.

V and J are TRBV7-9 and TRBJ2-2; 8 nucleotides agree with TRBD2. CDR3 length: 15 residues. From germline, CDR1 is SEHNR and CDR2 FQNEAQ (reference sequence). J lost 3 bases, V lost 5 bases, and 5 bases had no gene match. The CDR3: CASSPGLVDTGELFF. In nucleotides, the CDR3 is TGTGCCAGCAGCCCGGGACTAGTAGACACCGGGGAGCTGTTTTTT.

The sample holds one count of this clone. The rearrangement links TRBV7-9 to TRBJ2-3; no reliable D call. CDR1 is SEHNR and CDR2 is FQNEAQ in the germline V gene (reference sequence). The CDR3 has 14 amino acids. Trimming pared 1 base from V and 5 bases from J, leaving 10 bases between. CDR3 loop: CASSLVRTGDTQYF. In DNA form, the CDR3 reads TGTGCCAGCAGCTTAGTCCGTACCGGAGATACGCAGTATTTT.

J is TRBJ2-5 and V is TRBV7-2; TRBD2 is a possible D gene (6 bases). Germline V gene data show CDR1 as SGHTA and CDR2 as FQGNSA. This CDR3 spans 15 amino acids. V was pared by 7 bases and J by 7 bases, with 22 bases between. For the CDR3, the DNA is TGTGCCAGCAAACTTAGTCGGGGGTATGTGGGGACCCAGTACTTC. Translation gives CASKLSRGYVGTQYF.

The genes are TRBV4-2 and TRBJ2-5; D is perhaps TRBD1 or TRBD2 (5 bases each). Trimming took off 0 bases at V and 2 bases at J, with 10 bases between the two ends. Germline V CDR1 and CDR2: LGHNA, YNFKEQ. The CDR3 has 15 residues. The CDR3 protein is CASSQDGTHQETQYF. CDR3 sequence (DNA): TGTGCCAGCAGCCAAGACGGGACCCATCAAGAGACCCAGTACTTC.

A remark on this clone: Additional DNA sequences in this sample encode the identical CDR3. The chain has TRBV11-3 and TRBJ1-3; 9 nucleotides agree with TRBD1. V shed 5 bases and J 2 bases; nucleotides not matched to a gene: 4. Looked up from germline, CDR1 is SGHNT and CDR2 is YENEEA. The CDR3 extends over 15 amino acids. The CDR3 DNA reads as TGTGCCAGCAGCCCGGGACAGGGTCCTGGAAACACCATATATTTT. As protein: CASSPGQGPGNTIYF.

The chain has TRBV27 and TRBJ2-5; 8 nucleotides agree with TRBD1. The V and J ends lost 6 bases and 2 bases, in that order; junction bases with no gene match: 2. In germline, CDR1 is MNHEY, CDR2 SMNVEV (reference sequence). The CDR3 length is 13 residues. The CDR3 DNA sequence: TGTGCCAGCAGCCGGGACAGGCAAGAGACCCAGTACTTC. Translated, it gives CASSRDRQETQYF.